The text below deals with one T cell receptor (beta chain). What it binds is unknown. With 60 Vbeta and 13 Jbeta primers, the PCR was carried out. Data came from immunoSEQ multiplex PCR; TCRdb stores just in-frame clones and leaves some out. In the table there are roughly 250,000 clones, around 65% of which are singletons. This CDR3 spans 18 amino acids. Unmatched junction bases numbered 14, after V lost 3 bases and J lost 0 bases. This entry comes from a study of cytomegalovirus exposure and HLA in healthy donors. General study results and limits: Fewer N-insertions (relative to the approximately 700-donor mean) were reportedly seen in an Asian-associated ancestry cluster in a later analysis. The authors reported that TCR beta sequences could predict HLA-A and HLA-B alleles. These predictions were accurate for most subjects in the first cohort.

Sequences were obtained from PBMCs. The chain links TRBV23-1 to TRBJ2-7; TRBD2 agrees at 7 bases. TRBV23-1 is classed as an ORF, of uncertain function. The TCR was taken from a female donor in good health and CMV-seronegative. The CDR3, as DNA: TGCGCCAGCAGTCAGAGGCCGGCAAGCGGGAAAAGCTCCTACGAGCAGTACTTC. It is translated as CASSQRPASGKSSYEQYF.